This T cell receptor (beta chain) was captured in a study of cytomegalovirus exposure and HLA in healthy donors. Findings and limits, study-wide: Researchers reported in a later analysis that a missense DCLRE1C variant was tied to TCR beta V- and J-gene trimming. Cytomegalovirus-associated TCR beta chains were listed, numbering approximately 150. Cytomegalovirus status was reportedly diagnosed by the classifier with high specificity and sensitivity.

Germline assignment: CDR1 MDHEN and CDR2 SYDVKM. The CDR3 length is 19 residues. The V segment lost 6 bases and the J segment 1 base; nucleotides outside the gene matches: 17. The PCR had 60 Vbeta and 13 Jbeta primers. TCRdb keeps only in-frame clones here, not all; method: immunoSEQ multiplex PCR. The sample shows roughly 97,000 clones, less than 10% of them seen only once. This clone was picked up a small number of times. Its target is not known. Specimen: PBMCs. This chain connects TRBV28 to TRBJ2-2; 7 bases line up with TRBD2. The receptor was derived from a man between 50 and 59 years old in good health and CMV-seropositive. The CDR3 DNA reads TGTGCCAGCAGCTCCATCCCTAGCGGAGTATATAGGAACACCGGGGAGCTGTTTTTT. It is translated as CASSSIPSGVYRNTGELFF.